The present TCR beta chain was sequenced within a study of response to subunit inactivated influenza vaccine. Study results and limitations: The study's authors posited that every seasonal influenza vaccination enlists few new T cells.

The CDR3 extends over 14 amino acids. The V end lost 5 bases, the J end lost 3 bases, and 14 bases lay between the germline ends. Germline CDR1 is MNHNS and CDR2 is SASEGT. As concerns this clonotype: Its target is not known.

TCRdb used MiXCR to reprocess the RT-PCR reads, holding one entry per CDR3 protein. The sample shows 710,000 or so distinct CDR3 sequences, about a sixth of them seen only once. The starting material was PBMCs from blood, obtained about 13 days after vaccination. This TCR was recovered from a man in his fifties who received an inactivated influenza vaccine. The chain combines TRBV6-1 with TRBJ2-7, with D perhaps matching TRBD2 (7 bases). As DNA, the CDR3 is TGTGCCAGCAGTCGGGGGGCAGTTGGCTACGAGCAGTACTTC. It is translated as CASSRGAVGYEQYF.